This T cell receptor (beta chain) was profiled in a study of blood T cell repertoires in COVID-19 (TCRdb year 2020). With regard to the full study: Samples covering the acute and convalescent phases of COVID-19 were provided by collaborators in the United States, Italy and Spain. Deeply sampled blood TCRbeta repertoires from subjects exposed to, actively infected with, or recovered from COVID-19 were included in the dataset. The samples were drawn from two sources: the first 160 participants of the ongoing ImmuneRACE study, and 1,254 subjects contributed by 6 global collaborators. Where available, HLA class I and class II types were obtained from metadata supplied by the sample provider rather than from assay-based typing. The repertoires were released in a freely available public database meant as a resource for research on the immune response to SARS-CoV-2. Sample metadata almost always included a de-identified subject ID, COVID-19 status, age in years and sex. The material from the prospective study consisted of cDNA or gDNA derived from T cells, B-cell-depleted T cells, or PBMCs.

The CDR3 numbers 14 residues from cysteine through phenylalanine. The retained sequence is limited to the CDR3, 42 bases, with the frame set at the first base. At the junction V is shortened by 2 bases and J by 4 bases, with 11 bases in between. CDR1 and CDR2 (SEHNR, FQNEAQ) derive from the germline V gene (reference sequence). At one collaborating source in Seattle, patients were enrolled during active infection and were followed longitudinally through the course of disease. Each collaborating institution followed its own protocols to collect whole blood in K2EDTA tubes. For TCRbeta analysis, collaborators shipped samples in one of three forms: frozen whole blood, isolated PBMCs, or DNA extracted from either of those sample types. Results the study describes overall, beyond this receptor: The quantity of clinical and demographic metadata differed by source and by participant and was supplied without curation.

The immunoSEQ Assay, a bias-controlled multiplex PCR, was used to amplify TCRbeta CDR3 regions from genomic DNA. Processing in the source paper ran as follows. The number of nucleated cells in each sample was estimated from the amplification of reference gene primers within the assay. To quantify the absolute abundance of each unique TCRbeta CDR3 rearrangement, sequence reads were collapsed and filtered. For each sample, productive Simpson clonality was calculated by taking the square root of Simpson's diversity index across productive rearrangements. The table comes from immuneACCESS by way of TCRdb, which keeps in-frame sequences with V and J called. Part of the clones is missing from these tables; in studies checked, under half for an unresolved V gene and the rest for unknown reasons. The V and J calls and the clone size are those of that table, but D and trimming were determined from the DNA. This sample holds about 350,000 clones; more than 70% were observed only once. The ten largest make up 3.9% of the sample.

Of note for this clone: Its target antigen remains unknown. Qualities for individual bases were not recorded, and no much larger clone is one base off.

The sequencing input was peripheral blood. The sequence joins TRBV7-9 to TRBJ1-2; too little of a D gene remains to name it. The TCR was taken from an older woman with COVID-19, enrolled during active disease. For the CDR3, the sequence is CASSLITQSYGYTF. In nucleotides, the sequence is TGTGCCAGCAGCTTAATTACTCAAAGCTATGGCTACACCTTC.